Sequencing of this T cell receptor beta chain was carried out in a study of blood T cell repertoires in COVID-19. Study-wide context: Specimens from acute and convalescent COVID-19 originated in the United States, Italy and Spain.

CDR1 and CDR2 from the germline V gene are SGHDN and FVKESK. The CDR3 extends over 15 amino acids. The V end was cut by 2 bases, the J end by 2 bases, with 12 bases between. Profiled with immunoSEQ multiplex PCR; TCRdb holds only in-frame clones, not every one. In the table there are approximately 200,000 clones, just under 90% of which are singletons. This sequence joins TRBV14 and TRBJ2-5; D unresolved. This receptor was taken from a man aged 25-45 years who had recovered from COVID-19. The source material was PBMCs or T cells enriched from blood (not recorded which). CDR3 in amino acids: CASSQMSGRQETQYF. The DNA for the CDR3 is TGTGCCAGCAGCCAAATGTCAGGTCGGCAAGAGACCCAGTACTTC.